The 29 T cell receptor beta chains given below trace back to one sample, sequenced in a study of T cells in women clearing cervical HPV infection. Profiling relied on immunoSEQ multiplex PCR, and the TCRdb table lists in-frame clones only, not all of them. The sample is made up of 35,000 to 45,000 clones, and the top ten hold 6% to 8.5% of it. What was sequenced was blood buffy coat. The receptors originated from a woman between 18 and 69 years old with a cervical HPV16 infection that either progressed to CIN3+ or cleared (not recorded which).

As for this clone: The DNA ends 3 residues before the CDR3 does, and the rest of the CDR3 is filled in from the germline J gene. This chain links TRBV7-9 with TRBJ2-3; TRBD2 might be the D (5 bases). The germline gives CDR1 SEHNR, CDR2 FQNEAQ (reference sequence). This CDR3 is built from 14 residues. CDR3 DNA, as far as it was read: TGTGCCAGCAGCCGTAGCGAGGGAAGTGGGACG. It translates to CASSRSEGSGT. From start to end, the CDR3 is CASSRSEGSGTQYF.

As concerns this clone: The sequence runs out 3 residues before the end of the CDR3; the remainder is reconstructed from the germline J gene. The genes are TRBV13 and TRBJ2-3, with 8 bases matching TRBD1. The CDR3 is 14 residues long. J was trimmed by 4 bases and V by 8 bases; bases with no gene match: 8. Per germline, CDR1 PRHDT and CDR2 FYEKMQ (reference sequence). The CDR3 sequence is CASQIRGPADTQYF. The DNA read from the CDR3 is TGTGCCAGCCAAATCAGGGGGCCCGCAGATACG. Together with reference TRBV13 and TRBJ2-3, the CDR3 gives the full variable domain: AAGVIQSPRHLIKEKRETATLKCYPIPRHDTVYWYQQGPGQDPQFLISFYEKMQSDKGSIPDRFSAQQFSDYHSELNMSSLELGDSALYFCASQIRGPADTQYFGPGTRLTVL.

As regards this clone: The CDR3 end is not reached by the read, which stops 3 residues before it; the germline J gene fills it in. V usage is TRBV5-8 and J usage is TRBJ1-5; 9 bases map to TRBD1. CDR1 is SGHTS, CDR2 YDEGEE, per germline. The CDR3 consists of 14 residues. Trimming took 5 bases from V and 6 from J; bases not matched to a gene: 6. The part of the CDR3 DNA that was read is TGTGCCAGCAGTCCCGGGACAGGGATTCAGCCC. Amino acid sequence: CASSPGTGIQP. The whole CDR3 is CASSPGTGIQPQHF. Using reference TRBV5-8 and TRBJ1-5 for the parts outside the CDR3, the full variable domain is EAGVTQSPTHLIKTRGQQATLRCSPISGHTSVYWYQQALGLGLQFLLWYDEGEERNRGNFPPRFSGRQFPNYSSELNVNALELEDSALYLCASSPGTGIQPQHFGDGTRLSIL.

In the case of this clone: Coverage ceases 3 residues before the CDR3 finishes, and the germline J gene fills in the end. The rearrangement uses TRBV20-1 and TRBJ2-3; TRBD2 matches at 8 bases. Trimming removed 0 bases from V and 6 bases from J; junction bases left unmatched: 14. Germline CDR1 and CDR2: DFQATT and SNEGSKA (reference sequence). The CDR3 is 17 amino acids. CDR3 loop: CSARDTGLAGMRDTQYF. Partial CDR3 DNA: TGCAGTGCTAGAGATACTGGATTAGCGGGGATGCGGGATACG.

On this clone: The read is 3 residues too short to cover the CDR3 end, so that end is filled in from the germline J gene. This chain joins TRBV20-1 and TRBJ2-1, with a tentative D call TRBD1 (6 bases). Germline CDR1 and CDR2: DFQATT and SNEGSKA (reference sequence). The V end was cut by 4 bases, the J end by 3 bases, with 19 bases between. The CDR3 is 16 amino acids. The CDR3 reads CSAIEWGRHLYNEQFF. Incomplete CDR3 DNA: TGCAGTGCTATAGAGTGGGGGCGACACCTCTACAATGAG.

In the case of this clone: The read terminates 3 residues before the CDR3 end, so the remaining end is supplied by the germline J gene. V is TRBV20-1 and J is TRBJ2-7; 8 positions agree with TRBD1. Germline assignment: CDR1 DFQATT and CDR2 SNEGSKA (reference sequence). After removal of 4 bases from V and 0 bases from J, the junction contained 8 bases not matched to a gene. This CDR3 has 15 residues. CDR3 bases read: TGCAGTGCTACCGCTGGGGACAGGTCCTCCTACGAG. Translation: CSATAGDRSSYE. In full, the CDR3 reads CSATAGDRSSYEQYF.

Note on this clone: The CDR3 end lies 3 residues beyond the end of the read and is filled in from the germline J gene. The chain combines TRBV19 with TRBJ2-3; the match to TRBD2 covers 10 bases. In germline, CDR1 is LNHDA, CDR2 SQIVND (reference sequence). The CDR3 consists of 16 residues. Partial CDR3 DNA: TGTGCCAGTAGTAGCTATAGCGGGGGGACCCAAGAGACG. Its protein is CASSSYSGGTQET. The full CDR3 protein is CASSSYSGGTQETQYF. Complete variable domain (other parts from reference TRBV19 and TRBJ2-3): DGGITQSPKYLFRKEGQNVTLSCEQNLNHDAMYWYRQDPGQGLRLIYYSQIVNDFQKGDIAEGYSVSREKKESFPLTVTSAQKNPTAFYLCASSSYSGGTQETQYFGPGTRLTVL.

The CDR3 spells CSARLAGETQYF. Incomplete CDR3 DNA: TGCAGTGCTAGACTAGCAGGAGAGACC. The rearrangement joins TRBV20-1 to TRBJ2-5, with D tentatively TRBD2 (5 bases). The read ends 3 residues before the CDR3 terminus; that terminus is restored from the germline J gene. The CDR3 consists of 12 residues. The V gene's germline CDR1 is DFQATT and CDR2 SNEGSKA (reference sequence). Trimming left V 2 bases short and J 4 bases short, with 8 bases between.

Concerning this clone itself: The CDR3 end falls 3 residues outside the read, so it is completed with the germline J gene. The rearrangement uses TRBV2 and TRBJ2-2; unclear D gene. The CDR3 runs 14 residues. CDR1 and CDR2 from the germline V gene are SNHLY and FYNNEI. The CDR3 bases that were read are TGTGCCAGCAGTGAAGCTCCACGCGGCTCACCG. It translates to CASSEAPRGSP. The full CDR3 is CASSEAPRGSPLFF.

With regard to this clone: The read falls 3 residues short of the CDR3 end, and the missing part is taken from the germline J gene. The rearrangement joins TRBV5-1 to TRBJ2-5; 13 bases are a match to TRBD2. This CDR3 has 17 residues. The germline CDR1 and CDR2 sequences are SGHRS and YFSETQ. CDR3 in amino acids: CASSLEGTSGVGDTQYF. Incomplete CDR3 DNA: TGCGCCAGCAGCTTGGAAGGGACTAGCGGGGTAGGAGATACC. The entire variable domain, with the rest obtained from reference TRBV5-1 and TRBJ2-5, is as follows: KAGVTQTPRYLIKTRGQQVTLSCSPISGHRSVSWYQQTPGQGLQFLFEYFSETQRNKGNFPGRFSGRQFSNSRSEMNVSTLELGDSALYLCASSLEGTSGVGDTQYFGPGTRLLVL.

Points on this clone: The read stops 3 residues short of the end of the CDR3; the missing end is completed from the germline J gene. The chain has TRBV7-6 and TRBJ2-4; a weak D match, TRBD2 (6 bases). Germline-derived CDR1 and CDR2 are SGHVS and FNYEAQ. CDR3 length: 15 residues. This CDR3 reads CASSLLGGSDYGQYF. The sequenced CDR3 bases are TGTGCCAGCAGCTTATTAGGAGGGTCGGACTATGGT.

Worth noting for this clone: The read terminates 3 residues ahead of where the CDR3 ends, so the germline J gene completes it. The chain couples TRBV2 to TRBJ2-3; TRBD2 might be the D (6 bases). This CDR3 contains 12 residues. Germline V CDR1 and CDR2: SNHLY, FYNNEI. The sequenced CDR3 bases are TGTGCCAGCAGTTGGGACTCGGAGACG. Translated: CASSWDSET. The entire CDR3 reads CASSWDSETQYF. Looking up the rest from reference TRBV2 and TRBJ2-3 gives the full variable domain: EPEVTQTPSHQVTQMGQEVILRCVPISNHLYFYWYRQILGQKVEFLVSFYNNEISEKSEIFDDQFSVERPDGSNFTLKIRSTKLEDSAMYFCASSWDSETQYFGPGTRLTVL.

Points on this clone: The read comes to an end 3 residues before the CDR3 does, leaving the germline J gene to fill in the end. The chain is built from TRBV19 and TRBJ2-1; the D gene is possibly TRBD1 (6 bases). The CDR3 has 15 residues. Deletions cut 5 bases from V and 9 bases from J, with 20 bases between. Germline CDR1 and CDR2: LNHDA and SQIVND (reference sequence). The CDR3 loop reads CASSPAGGLKGEQFF. The sequenced CDR3 bases are TGTGCCAGTAGTCCTGCTGGGGGCCTTAAGGGTGAG.

The CDR3 bases that were read are TGTGCCAGCAGCCGGGCACCCGGGGGCAATCAGCCC. Its translation is CASSRAPGGNQP. From start to end, the CDR3 is CASSRAPGGNQPQHF. The gene calls are TRBV9 and TRBJ1-5; no reliable D call. The read gets to within 3 residues of the CDR3 end, and the germline J gene fills in the rest. Trimming removed 4 bases at V and 2 bases at J, with 13 bases between. The CDR3 loop spans 15 amino acids. CDR1 and CDR2 from the germline V gene are SGDLS and YYNGEE. Combining the CDR3 with reference TRBV9 and TRBJ1-5 gives the whole variable domain DSGVTQTPKHLITATGQRVTLRCSPRSGDLSVYWYQQSLDQGLQFLIQYYNGEERAKGNILERFSAQQFPDLHSELNLSSLELGDSALYFCASSRAPGGNQPQHFGDGTRLSIL.

Comment on this clone: The observed sequence ends 3 residues before the CDR3 terminus, with the missing tail filled in from the germline J gene. The chain couples TRBV2 to TRBJ2-7; D gene unclear. CDR1 is SNHLY, CDR2 FYNNEI, per germline. The CDR3 has 12 amino acids. V was pared by 6 bases and J by 3 bases, with 9 bases between. The CDR3 bases that were read are TGTGCCAGCAGAAGTATAGACTACGAG. Its protein product is CASRSIDYE. The whole CDR3 protein reads CASRSIDYEQYF.

Comments on this clone: The read terminates 3 residues ahead of where the CDR3 ends, so the germline J gene completes it. The V and J genes are TRBV19 and TRBJ2-2; no reliable D call. Trimming pared 6 bases from V and 2 bases from J, leaving 16 bases between. Germline V lookup: CDR1 LNHDA, CDR2 SQIVND (reference sequence). The CDR3 runs 16 residues. The CDR3 DNA, read in part, is TGTGCCAGTAGGGTGGCGACACCTCAAAACACCGGGGAG. Translation: CASRVATPQNTGE. The full CDR3 sequence reads CASRVATPQNTGELFF. The complete variable domain, with remaining parts taken from reference TRBV19 and TRBJ2-2, reads DGGITQSPKYLFRKEGQNVTLSCEQNLNHDAMYWYRQDPGQGLRLIYYSQIVNDFQKGDIAEGYSVSREKKESFPLTVTSAQKNPTAFYLCASRVATPQNTGELFFGEGSRLTVL.

A remark on this clone: Read coverage stops 3 residues before the CDR3 terminus; the germline J gene supplies the remainder. The chain joins TRBV28 to TRBJ2-3; D call uncertain. The germline gives CDR1 MDHEN, CDR2 SYDVKM. Trimming took off 1 base at V and 1 base at J, with 21 bases between the two ends. The CDR3 spans 19 residues. This chain's CDR3 is CASSLYAARKSSGTDTQYF. The covered CDR3 bases are TGTGCCAGCAGTTTATACGCGGCTAGAAAAAGCTCCGGCACAGATACG.

With respect to this clone: The missing CDR3 end, 3 residues past where the read stops, is filled in from the germline J gene. V is TRBV7-6 and J is TRBJ2-3; D unclear. Germline CDR1 is SGHVS and CDR2 is FNYEAQ. The CDR3 consists of 12 residues. The covered CDR3 bases are TGTGCCAGCAGCCCCCTAGGAGAGACG. It encodes CASSPLGET. The entire CDR3 protein is CASSPLGETQYF.

With respect to this clone: Read sequence stops 3 residues before the CDR3 end, and the germline J gene provides the missing end. V and J are TRBV11-2 and TRBJ2-7; 7 nucleotides match TRBD2. V lost 5 bases to trimming and J lost 1 base; unmatched junction nucleotides: 8. CDR3 length: 15 amino acids. Germline V gives CDR1 SGHAT, CDR2 FQNNGV. The CDR3 bases that were read are TGTGCCAGCAGCCCAGCTGTGGGGGGGTCCTACGAG. This gives the protein CASSPAVGGSYE. Given in full, the CDR3 is CASSPAVGGSYEQYF. Drawing the rest from reference TRBV11-2 and TRBJ2-7, the complete variable domain is EAGVAQSPRYKIIEKRQSVAFWCNPISGHATLYWYQQILGQGPKLLIQFQNNGVVDDSQLPKDRFSAERLKGVDSTLKIQPAKLEDSAVYLCASSPAVGGSYEQYFGPGTRLTVT.

On this clone: The read ends 3 residues before the CDR3 terminus; that terminus is restored from the germline J gene. The chain couples TRBV4-1 to TRBJ1-1; 11 bases are a match to TRBD1. CDR3 length equals 18 residues. Germline lookup yields CDR1 MGHRA and CDR2 YSYEKL. J lost 4 bases, V lost 0 bases, and 10 bases had no gene match. CDR3 bases read: TGCGCCAGCAGCCAAGAAGCTATGGACAGGGGGCTGGGCACTGAA. Protein: CASSQEAMDRGLGTE. The full-length CDR3 reads as CASSQEAMDRGLGTEAFF.

In the case of this clone: The read falls 3 residues short of the CDR3 end, and the missing part is taken from the germline J gene. This chain joins TRBV7-3 and TRBJ2-3; 10 nucleotides agree with TRBD2. Germline CDR1 and CDR2: SGHTA and FQGTGA. The CDR3 totals 16 residues. Losses at the gene ends were 0 bases for V and 5 bases for J; bases not matched to a gene: 5. CDR3 protein: CASSLTSGGAEDTQYF. The covered CDR3 bases are TGTGCCAGCAGCTTAACGAGCGGGGGGGCGGAAGATACG.

In the case of this clone: The germline gene is not matched at one end of the junction; a read error may be the cause. With the read ending 3 residues before the CDR3 end, the germline J gene is used to fill in that end. Distinct nucleotide sequences in the sample also encode this CDR3. V and J are TRBV2 and TRBJ1-3, with D perhaps matching TRBD1 (6 bases). Germline V gene sequence: CDR1 SNHLY, CDR2 FYNNEI. The length of the CDR3 is 15 residues. The CDR3 DNA, read in part, is TGTGCCAGCAGGGAGGGACAAAACTCTGGAAACACG. Amino acids: CASREGQNSGNT. Given in full, the CDR3 is CASREGQNSGNTIYF.

Remarks on this clone: The read comes to an end 3 residues before the CDR3 does, leaving the germline J gene to fill in the end. This chain uses TRBV5-1 with TRBJ1-6, with TRBD1 identical over 9 bases. The junction had 7 bases not matched to a gene; V was cut back by 3 bases and J by 0 bases. The CDR3 is made up of 18 amino acids. In germline, CDR1 is SGHRS, CDR2 YFSETQ. CDR3 in amino acids: CASSSLGQGSSYNSPLHF. Partial CDR3 DNA: TGCGCCAGCAGCTCACTGGGACAGGGAAGCTCCTATAATTCACCC.

CDR3 amino acids: CASSPRQGRTEAFF. The CDR3 bases that were read are TGTGCCAGTAGTCCCAGACAGGGCCGCACTGAA. This chain joins TRBV19 and TRBJ1-1; 7 nucleotides align to TRBD1. The CDR3 end is not reached by the read, which stops 3 residues before it; the germline J gene fills it in. Germline lookup yields CDR1 LNHDA and CDR2 SQIVND (reference sequence). J gave up 4 bases and V 5 bases, and 7 bases lay outside the gene matches. The CDR3 sequence is 14 residues long.

Note on this clone: The read ends 3 residues early relative to the CDR3; the germline J gene fills the gap. The genes are TRBV20-1 and TRBJ1-2; D is ambiguous. Germline CDR1 reads DFQATT; CDR2 reads SNEGSKA (reference sequence). The CDR3 is 15 residues long. The V end lost 2 bases, the J end lost 3 bases, and 16 bases lay between the germline ends. CDR3 DNA (partial): TGCAGTGCTAGATCCCAGTACCTGAAGGACTATGGC. Translation gives CSARSQYLKDYG. The entire CDR3 protein is CSARSQYLKDYGYTF.

CDR3 amino acids: CASSSVRGQGISEQFF. The sequenced CDR3 bases are TGTGCCAGCAGCTCCGTCCGAGGACAGGGGATCAGTGAG. This chain connects TRBV7-6 to TRBJ2-1, with 9 bases identical to TRBD1. Read sequence stops 3 residues before the CDR3 end, and the germline J gene provides the missing end. V gave up 4 bases and J gave up 9 bases; unmatched junction bases: 13. The CDR3 consists of 16 residues. CDR1 and CDR2 (germline): SGHVS, FNYEAQ.

Turning to this clone: The read stops 3 residues short of the end of the CDR3; the missing end is completed from the germline J gene. This chain joins TRBV20-1 and TRBJ2-3; perhaps TRBD2 as D (5 bases). CDR3 size: 17 residues. Trimming cost V 0 bases and J 5 bases, with 21 bases left between them. CDR1 and CDR2 (germline): DFQATT, SNEGSKA (reference sequence). This CDR3 is CSARDLDGAVARDTQYF. The CDR3 bases that were read are TGCAGTGCTAGAGATCTAGACGGAGCGGTTGCCAGAGATACG.

Regarding this clone: The read terminates 3 residues before the CDR3 end, so the remaining end is supplied by the germline J gene. The chain carries TRBV7-9 and TRBJ1-5; no reliable D call. The germline CDR1 and CDR2 sequences are SEHNR and FQNEAQ (reference sequence). V gave up 5 bases and J gave up 0 bases, with 8 bases separating them. The CDR3 extends over 14 amino acids. CDR3 sequence reads: CASSRGYSNQPQHF. The DNA read from the CDR3 is TGTGCCAGCAGCCGGGGTTATAGCAATCAGCCC.

As for this clone: The read falls 3 residues short of the CDR3 end, and the missing part is taken from the germline J gene. This chain uses TRBV7-6 with TRBJ2-1; the match to TRBD2 covers 15 bases. With 0 bases clipped from V and 6 bases from J, the junction kept 0 bases outside the gene matches. Germline-derived CDR1 and CDR2 are SGHVS and FNYEAQ. The CDR3 runs 16 residues. The CDR3 sequence is CASSLAGLAGGNEQFF. The CDR3 DNA, read in part, is TGTGCCAGCAGCTTAGCGGGACTAGCGGGAGGCAATGAG.